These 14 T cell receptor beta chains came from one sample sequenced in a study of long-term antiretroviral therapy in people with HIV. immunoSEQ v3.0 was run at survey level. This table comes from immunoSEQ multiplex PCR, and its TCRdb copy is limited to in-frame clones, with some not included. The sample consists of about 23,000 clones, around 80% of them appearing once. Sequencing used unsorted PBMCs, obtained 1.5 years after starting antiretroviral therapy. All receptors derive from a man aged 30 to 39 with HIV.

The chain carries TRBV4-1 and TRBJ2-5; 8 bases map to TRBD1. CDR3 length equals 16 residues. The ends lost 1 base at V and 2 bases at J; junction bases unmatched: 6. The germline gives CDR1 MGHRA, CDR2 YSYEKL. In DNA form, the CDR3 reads TGCGCCAGCAGCCAAGCAGGGGGCGCGTGGCAAGAGACCCAGTACTTC. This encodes CASSQAGGAWQETQYF.

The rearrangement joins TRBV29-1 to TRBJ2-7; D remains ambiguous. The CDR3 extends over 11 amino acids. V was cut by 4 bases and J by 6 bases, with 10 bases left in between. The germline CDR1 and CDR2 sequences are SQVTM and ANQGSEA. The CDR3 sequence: CSVVSVREQYF. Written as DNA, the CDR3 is TGCAGCGTTGTAAGTGTACGCGAGCAGTACTTC.

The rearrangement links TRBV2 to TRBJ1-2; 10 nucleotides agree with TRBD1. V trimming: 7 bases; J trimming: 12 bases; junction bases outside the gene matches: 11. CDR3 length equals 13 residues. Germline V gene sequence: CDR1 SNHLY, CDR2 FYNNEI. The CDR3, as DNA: TGTGCCAGCATCCTTGGACAGGGGGAGAGGGACACCTTC. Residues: CASILGQGERDTF.

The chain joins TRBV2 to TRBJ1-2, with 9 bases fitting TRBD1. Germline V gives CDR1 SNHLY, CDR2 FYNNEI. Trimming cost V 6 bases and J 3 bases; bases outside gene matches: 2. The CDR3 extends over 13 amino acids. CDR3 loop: CASRGDRDYGYTF. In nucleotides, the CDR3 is TGTGCCAGCAGAGGGGACAGGGACTATGGCTACACCTTC.

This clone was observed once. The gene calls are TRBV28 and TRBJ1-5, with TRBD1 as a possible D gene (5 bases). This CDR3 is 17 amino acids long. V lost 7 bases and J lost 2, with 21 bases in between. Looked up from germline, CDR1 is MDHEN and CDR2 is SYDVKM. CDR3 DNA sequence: TGTGCCAGCATCCCCCGGGGAATCCTAGGGGGCAATCAGCCCCAGCATTTT. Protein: CASIPRGILGGNQPQHF.

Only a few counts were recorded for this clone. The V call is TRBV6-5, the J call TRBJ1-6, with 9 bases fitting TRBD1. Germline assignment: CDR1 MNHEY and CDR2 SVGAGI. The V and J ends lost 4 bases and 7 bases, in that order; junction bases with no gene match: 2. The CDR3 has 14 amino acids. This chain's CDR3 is CASSLQGANSPLHF. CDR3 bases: TGTGCCAGCAGTTTACAGGGGGCGAATTCACCCCTCCACTTT.

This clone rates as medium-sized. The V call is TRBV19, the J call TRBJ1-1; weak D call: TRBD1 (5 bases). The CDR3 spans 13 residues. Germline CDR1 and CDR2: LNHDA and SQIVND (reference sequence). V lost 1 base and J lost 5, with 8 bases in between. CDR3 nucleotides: TGTGCCAGTAGTATAGGAAAGGGGACTGAAGCTTTCTTT. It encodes CASSIGKGTEAFF.

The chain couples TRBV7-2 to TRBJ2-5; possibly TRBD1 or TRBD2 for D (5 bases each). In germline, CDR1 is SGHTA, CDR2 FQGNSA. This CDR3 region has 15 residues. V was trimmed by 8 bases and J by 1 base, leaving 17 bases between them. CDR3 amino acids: CASGGTIGAQETQYF. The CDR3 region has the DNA TGTGCCAGCGGGGGTACGATTGGGGCCCAAGAGACCCAGTACTTC.

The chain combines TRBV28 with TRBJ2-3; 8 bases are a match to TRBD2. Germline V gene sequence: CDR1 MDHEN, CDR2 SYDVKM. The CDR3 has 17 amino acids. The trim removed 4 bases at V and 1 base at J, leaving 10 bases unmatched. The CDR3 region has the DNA TGTGCCAGCAGTTCCCTCGGGAGTAGCGGGGGCACAGATACGCAGTATTTT. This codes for CASSSLGSSGGTDTQYF.

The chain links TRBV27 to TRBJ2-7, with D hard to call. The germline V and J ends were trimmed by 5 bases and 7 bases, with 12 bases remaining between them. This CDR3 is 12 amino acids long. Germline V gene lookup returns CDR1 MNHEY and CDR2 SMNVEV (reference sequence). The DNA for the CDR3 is TGTGCCAGCAGTCCGGGCCCCCCGGAGCAGTACTTC. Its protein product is CASSPGPPEQYF.

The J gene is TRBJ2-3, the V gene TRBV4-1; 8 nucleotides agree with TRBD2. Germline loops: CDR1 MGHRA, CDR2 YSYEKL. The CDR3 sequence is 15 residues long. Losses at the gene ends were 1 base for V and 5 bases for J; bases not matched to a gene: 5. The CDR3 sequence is CASSQGTSPKDTQYF. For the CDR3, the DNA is TGCGCCAGCAGCCAAGGGACTAGCCCAAAAGATACGCAGTATTTT.

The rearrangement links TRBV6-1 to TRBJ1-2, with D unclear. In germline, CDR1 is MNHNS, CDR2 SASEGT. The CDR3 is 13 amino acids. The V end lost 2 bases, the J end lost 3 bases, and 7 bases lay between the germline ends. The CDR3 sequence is CASSENNYYGYTF. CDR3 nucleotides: TGTGCCAGCAGTGAAAACAACTACTATGGCTACACCTTC.

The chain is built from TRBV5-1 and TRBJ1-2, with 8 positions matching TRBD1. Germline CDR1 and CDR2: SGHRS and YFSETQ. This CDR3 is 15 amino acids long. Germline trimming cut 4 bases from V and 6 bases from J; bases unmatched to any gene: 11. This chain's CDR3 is CASSREDRGRDGYTF. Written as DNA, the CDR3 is TGCGCCAGCAGCCGGGAAGACAGGGGAAGGGATGGCTACACCTTC.

This CDR3 reads CATSRDGAGLPSQHF. The CDR3 bases are TGTGCCACCAGCAGAGATGGGGCGGGGCTCCCGTCCCAGCATTTT. The V call is TRBV15, the J call TRBJ1-5; perhaps TRBD1 as D (5 bases). Trimming left V 0 bases short and J 11 bases short, with 17 bases between. The CDR3 covers 15 residues. The germline V gene has CDR1 LNHNV and CDR2 YYDKDF (reference sequence).